This T cell receptor beta chain was recovered during a study of T cells in Graves' hyperthyroidism and ophthalmopathy. The wider study: Before treatment of any kind, peripheral blood was taken at initial diagnosis.

The TCR beta CDR3 regions underwent amplification using RNA transcripts as the source. With the HTBI primer set, the TCR CDR3 went through a first round of RT-PCR. TCRdb analysed the multiplex PCR reads with MiXCR anew, one entry per CDR3 protein. The data show about 360,000 distinct CDR3 sequences, with over 10% seen just once and over 8.5% held by the top ten. The V gene's germline CDR1 is DFQATT and CDR2 SNEGSKA (reference sequence). Trimming cost V 5 bases and J 4 bases; bases outside gene matches: 10. The length of the CDR3 is 16 residues. In regard to this clonotype: No antigen is known for it.

Study-wide points: Ophthalmopathy was model-predicted a median around 6.7 months pre-onset.

Stable Graves' hyperthyroidism denoted no ophthalmopathy progression over 18 months. Patients aged 18 to 65 had newly diagnosed hyperthyroidism that had lasted under 2 months. The sample comprised blood. The gene calls are TRBV20-1 and TRBJ1-6, with 8 bases that match TRBD1. The TCR comes from a young woman with Graves' hyperthyroidism. Here the CDR3 reads CSAGDRPSPYNSPLHF. CDR3 coding DNA: TGCAGTGCTGGGGACAGGCCTAGCCCGTATAATTCACCCCTCCACTTT.